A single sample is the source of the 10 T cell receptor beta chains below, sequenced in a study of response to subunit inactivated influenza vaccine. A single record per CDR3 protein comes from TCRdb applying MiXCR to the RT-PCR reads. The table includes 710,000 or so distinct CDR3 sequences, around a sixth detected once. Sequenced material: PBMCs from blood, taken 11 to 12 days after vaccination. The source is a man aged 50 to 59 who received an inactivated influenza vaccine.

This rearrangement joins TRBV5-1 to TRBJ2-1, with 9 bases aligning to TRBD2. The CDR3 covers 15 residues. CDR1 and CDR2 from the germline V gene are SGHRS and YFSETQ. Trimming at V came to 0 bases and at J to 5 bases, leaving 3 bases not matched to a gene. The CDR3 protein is CASSLALAGNNEQFF. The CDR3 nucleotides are TGCGCCAGCAGCTTGGCCCTAGCGGGGAACAATGAGCAGTTCTTC.

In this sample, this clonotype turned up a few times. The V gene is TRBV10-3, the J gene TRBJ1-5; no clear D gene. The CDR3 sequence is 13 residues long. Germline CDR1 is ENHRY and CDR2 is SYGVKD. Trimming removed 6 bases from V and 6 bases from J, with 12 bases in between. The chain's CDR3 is CAIRDGPGQPQHF. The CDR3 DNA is TGTGCCATCAGGGACGGCCCAGGTCAGCCCCAGCATTTT.

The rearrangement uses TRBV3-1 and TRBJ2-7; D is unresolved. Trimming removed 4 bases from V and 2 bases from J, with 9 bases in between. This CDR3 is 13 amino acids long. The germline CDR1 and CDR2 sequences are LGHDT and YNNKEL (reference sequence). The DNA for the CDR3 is TGTGCCAGCAGCCCCCAAATCGCCTACGAGCAGTACTTC. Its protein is CASSPQIAYEQYF.

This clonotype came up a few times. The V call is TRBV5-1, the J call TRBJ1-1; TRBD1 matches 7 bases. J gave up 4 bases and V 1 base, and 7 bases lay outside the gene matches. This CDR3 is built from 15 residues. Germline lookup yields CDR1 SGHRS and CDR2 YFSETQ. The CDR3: CASSLMTGRVTEAFF. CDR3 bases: TGCGCCAGCAGCTTGATGACAGGGCGGGTCACTGAAGCTTTCTTT.

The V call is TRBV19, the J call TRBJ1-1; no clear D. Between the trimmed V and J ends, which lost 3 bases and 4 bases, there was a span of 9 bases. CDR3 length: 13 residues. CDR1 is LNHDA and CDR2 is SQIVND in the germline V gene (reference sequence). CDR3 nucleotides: TGTGCCAGTAGTATTAACAGACTCACTGAAGCTTTCTTT. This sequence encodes CASSINRLTEAFF.

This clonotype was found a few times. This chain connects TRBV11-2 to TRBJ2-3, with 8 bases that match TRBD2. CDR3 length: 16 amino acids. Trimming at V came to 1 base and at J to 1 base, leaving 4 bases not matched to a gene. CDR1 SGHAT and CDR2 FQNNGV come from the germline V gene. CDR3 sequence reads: CASSLGRGGGTDTQYF. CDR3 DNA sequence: TGTGCCAGCAGCTTAGGACGGGGGGGAGGCACAGATACGCAGTATTTT.

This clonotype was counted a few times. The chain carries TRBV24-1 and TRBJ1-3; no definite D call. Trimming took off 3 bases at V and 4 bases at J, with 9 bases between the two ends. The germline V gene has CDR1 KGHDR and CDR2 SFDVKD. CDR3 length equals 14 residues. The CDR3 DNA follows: TGTGCCACCAGTGATGGACGGAGAGGAAACACCATATATTTT. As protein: CATSDGRRGNTIYF.

Written as DNA, the CDR3 is TGTGCCAGCAGTTTAGTCGAAGCGAACACCGGGGAGCTGTTTTTT. Translated: CASSLVEANTGELFF. V and J are TRBV12-3 or TRBV12-4 and TRBJ2-2, with unresolved D. The CDR3 length is 15 residues. The V end was cut by 1 base, the J end by 0 bases, with 6 bases between.

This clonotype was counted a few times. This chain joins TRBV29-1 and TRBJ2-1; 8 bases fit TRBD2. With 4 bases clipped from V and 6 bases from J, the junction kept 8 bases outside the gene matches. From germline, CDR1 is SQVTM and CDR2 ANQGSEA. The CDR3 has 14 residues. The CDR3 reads CSVASGGRGNEQFF. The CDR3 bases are TGCAGCGTTGCCTCGGGAGGGCGGGGCAATGAGCAGTTCTTC.

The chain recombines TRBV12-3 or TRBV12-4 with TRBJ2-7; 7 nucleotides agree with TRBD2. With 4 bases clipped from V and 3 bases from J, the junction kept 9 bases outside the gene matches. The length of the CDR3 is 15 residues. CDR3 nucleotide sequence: TGTGCCAGCAGTTCAGAGCGGGATCCGCTCTACGAGCAGTACTTC. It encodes CASSSERDPLYEQYF.